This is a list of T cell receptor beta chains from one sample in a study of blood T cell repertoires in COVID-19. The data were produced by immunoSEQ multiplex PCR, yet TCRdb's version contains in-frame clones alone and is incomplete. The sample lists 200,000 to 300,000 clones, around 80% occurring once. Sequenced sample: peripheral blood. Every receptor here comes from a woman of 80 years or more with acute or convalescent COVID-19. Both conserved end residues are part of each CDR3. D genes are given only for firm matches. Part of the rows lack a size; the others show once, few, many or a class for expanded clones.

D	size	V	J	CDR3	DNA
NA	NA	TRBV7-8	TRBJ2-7	CASSFHRATYEQYF	TGTGCCAGCAGCTTCCACAGGGCGACCTACGAGCAGTACTTC
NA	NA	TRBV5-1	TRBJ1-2	CASRSGLGGYTF	TGCGCCAGCAGGTCGGGACTCGGCGGCTACACCTTC
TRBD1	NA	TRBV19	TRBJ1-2	CATQSSGGQSYGYTF	TGTGCCACCCAATCTTCAGGGGGCCAAAGCTATGGCTACACCTTC
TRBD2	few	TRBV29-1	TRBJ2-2	CSVVGLHTGELFF	TGCAGCGTCGTGGGACTACACACCGGGGAGCTGTTTTTT
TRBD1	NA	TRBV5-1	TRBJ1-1	CASSLYRQGDTEAFF	TGCGCCAGCAGCTTGTATCGACAGGGGGACACTGAAGCTTTCTTT
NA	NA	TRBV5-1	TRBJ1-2	CASSSGQTNYGYTF	TGCGCCAGCAGCTCGGGACAAACGAACTATGGCTACACCTTC
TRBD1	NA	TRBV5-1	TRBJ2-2	CASSLGQGTNTGELFF	TGCGCCAGCAGCTTGGGACAGGGTACGAACACCGGGGAGCTGTTTTTT
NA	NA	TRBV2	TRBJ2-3	CASKPGETDTQYF	TGTGCCAGCAAACCGGGAGAGACAGATACGCAGTATTTT
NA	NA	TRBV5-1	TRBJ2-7	CASSLDGPSRGAEQYF	TGCGCCAGCAGCTTGGACGGTCCTTCCAGGGGGGCCGAGCAGTACTTC
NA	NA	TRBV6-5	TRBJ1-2	CASRTETNYGYTF	TGTGCCAGCAGGACAGAGACTAACTATGGCTACACCTTC
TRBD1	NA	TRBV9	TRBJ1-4	CASSAQGTTNEKLFF	TGTGCCAGCAGCGCACAGGGGACAACTAATGAAAAACTGTTTTTT
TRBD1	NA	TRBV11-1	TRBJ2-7	CASSLAGTGGTYEQYF	TGTGCCAGCAGCTTAGCGGGGACAGGTGGAACGTACGAGCAGTACTTC
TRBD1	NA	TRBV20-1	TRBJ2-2	CSASPGTGNSGELFF	TGCAGTGCTAGTCCCGGGACAGGGAATTCCGGGGAGCTGTTTTTT
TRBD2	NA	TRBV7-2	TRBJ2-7	CASSGLGLAGYEQYF	TGTGCCAGCAGTGGACTTGGGCTAGCGGGATACGAGCAGTACTTC
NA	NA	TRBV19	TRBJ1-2	CASSSVGLGYGYTF	TGTGCCAGTAGTAGCGTCGGTCTAGGCTATGGCTACACCTTC
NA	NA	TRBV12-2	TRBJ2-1	CASRLKPPGGGPNEQFF	TGTGCAAGTCGCTTAAAACCACCTGGCGGGGGGCCCAATGAGCAGTTCTTC
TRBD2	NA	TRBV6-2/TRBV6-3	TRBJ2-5	CASSSSWTSGRETQYF	TGTGCCAGCAGTTCATCCTGGACTAGCGGGAGAGAGACCCAGTACTTC
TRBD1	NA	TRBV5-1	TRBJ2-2	CASSLGAAGGTGSTGELFF	TGCGCCAGCAGCTTGGGTGCCGCTGGGGGGACAGGGAGCACCGGGGAGCTGTTTTTT
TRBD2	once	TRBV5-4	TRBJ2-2	CASSRTSGKSLSGELFF	TGTGCCAGCAGCCGGACTAGCGGGAAATCTCTGTCCGGGGAGCTGTTTTTT
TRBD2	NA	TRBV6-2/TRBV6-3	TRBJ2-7	CASSYPTGLAGLGEQYF	TGTGCCAGCAGTTACCCCACGGGACTAGCGGGATTAGGGGAGCAGTACTTC
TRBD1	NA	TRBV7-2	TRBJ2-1	CASSLDRRSYNEQFF	TGTGCCAGCAGCTTGGACAGGAGATCCTACAATGAGCAGTTCTTC
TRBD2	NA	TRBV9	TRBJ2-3	CASSVLAGDRTDTQYF	TGTGCCAGCAGCGTACTCGCGGGGGACCGCACAGATACGCAGTATTTT
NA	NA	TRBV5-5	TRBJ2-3	CASSAGLADTQYF	TGTGCCAGCAGCGCGGGCCTTGCAGATACGCAGTATTTT
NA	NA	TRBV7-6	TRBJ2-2	CASSLDRNTGELFF	TGTGCCAGCAGCTTAGACAGAAACACCGGGGAGCTGTTTTTT
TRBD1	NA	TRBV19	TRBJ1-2	CASSSSPRDRSIYGYTF	TGTGCCAGTAGTAGCTCCCCCAGGGACAGATCCATCTATGGCTACACCTTC
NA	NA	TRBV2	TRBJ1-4	CASRAGGVANEKLFF	TGTGCCAGCAGGGCCGGGGGGGTAGCTAATGAAAAACTGTTTTTT
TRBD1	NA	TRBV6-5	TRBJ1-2	CASSRNRGIYGYTF	TGTGCCAGCAGTAGAAACAGGGGGATCTATGGCTACACCTTC
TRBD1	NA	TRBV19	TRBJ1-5	CAIGTANGPNSNQPQHF	TGTGCCATTGGGACAGCGAATGGCCCAAATAGCAATCAGCCCCAGCATTTT
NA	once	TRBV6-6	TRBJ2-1	CASRGVSNEQFF	TGTGCCAGCCGCGGGGTGTCCAATGAGCAGTTCTTC
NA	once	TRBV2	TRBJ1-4	CASSARASHEKLFF	TGTGCCAGCAGTGCCAGGGCGTCTCATGAAAAACTGTTTTTT
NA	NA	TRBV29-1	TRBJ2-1	CSVGRGMGVAEIYNEQFF	TGCAGCGTGGGGAGGGGGATGGGGGTAGCGGAGATCTACAATGAGCAGTTCTTC
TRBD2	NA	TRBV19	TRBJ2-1	CASSTTGTSGFSYNEQFF	TGTGCCAGTAGTACAACCGGGACTAGCGGCTTCTCCTACAATGAGCAGTTCTTC
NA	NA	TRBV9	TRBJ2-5	CASSQGGLETQYF	TGTGCCAGCAGCCAGGGGGGATTGGAGACCCAGTACTTC
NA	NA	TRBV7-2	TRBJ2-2	CASSFGRGWTGELFF	TGTGCCAGCAGCTTCGGCAGGGGCTGGACCGGGGAGCTGTTTTTT
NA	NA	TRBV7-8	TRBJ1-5	CASSLDRDQPQHF	TGTGCCAGCAGCTTAGATCGGGATCAGCCCCAGCATTTT
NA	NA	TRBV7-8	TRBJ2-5	CASSTRNQETQYF	TGTGCCAGCAGCACGCGTAACCAAGAGACCCAGTACTTC
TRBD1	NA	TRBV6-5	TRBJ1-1	CASSYSNRGTTEAFF	TGTGCCAGCAGTTACTCAAACAGGGGAACGACTGAAGCTTTCTTT
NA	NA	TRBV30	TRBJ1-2	CAWSVGGGANYGYTF	TGTGCCTGGAGCGTCGGAGGCGGGGCTAACTATGGCTACACCTTC
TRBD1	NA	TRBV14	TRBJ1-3	CASSQGGQGFAGNTIYF	TGTGCCAGCAGCCAAGGCGGACAGGGGTTCGCTGGAAACACCATATATTTT
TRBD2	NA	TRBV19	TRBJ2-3	CASSSAGGPTDTQYF	TGTGCCAGTAGTTCAGCGGGAGGGCCAACAGATACGCAGTATTTT
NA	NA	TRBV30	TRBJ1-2	CAWSSEAQGFGGYTF	TGTGCCTGGAGTTCCGAGGCCCAGGGGTTTGGTGGCTACACCTTC
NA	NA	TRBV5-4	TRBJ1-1	CASSSDSQNTEAFF	TGTGCCAGCAGCTCCGACAGTCAGAACACTGAAGCTTTCTTT
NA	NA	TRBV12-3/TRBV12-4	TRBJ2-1	CASSPTDFNEQFF	TGTGCCAGCAGTCCGACGGACTTTAATGAGCAGTTCTTC
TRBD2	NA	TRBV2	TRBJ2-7	CASRDIVAGPYEQYF	TGTGCCAGCAGGGACATTGTAGCGGGTCCCTATGAGCAGTACTTC
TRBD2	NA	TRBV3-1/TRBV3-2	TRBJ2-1	CASSHGTSGSYNEQFF	TGTGCCAGCAGCCATGGGACTAGCGGGAGTTACAATGAGCAGTTCTTC
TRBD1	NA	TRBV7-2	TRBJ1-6	CASSLDRGNSPLHF	TGTGCCAGCAGCTTAGACAGGGGTAATTCACCCCTCCACTTT